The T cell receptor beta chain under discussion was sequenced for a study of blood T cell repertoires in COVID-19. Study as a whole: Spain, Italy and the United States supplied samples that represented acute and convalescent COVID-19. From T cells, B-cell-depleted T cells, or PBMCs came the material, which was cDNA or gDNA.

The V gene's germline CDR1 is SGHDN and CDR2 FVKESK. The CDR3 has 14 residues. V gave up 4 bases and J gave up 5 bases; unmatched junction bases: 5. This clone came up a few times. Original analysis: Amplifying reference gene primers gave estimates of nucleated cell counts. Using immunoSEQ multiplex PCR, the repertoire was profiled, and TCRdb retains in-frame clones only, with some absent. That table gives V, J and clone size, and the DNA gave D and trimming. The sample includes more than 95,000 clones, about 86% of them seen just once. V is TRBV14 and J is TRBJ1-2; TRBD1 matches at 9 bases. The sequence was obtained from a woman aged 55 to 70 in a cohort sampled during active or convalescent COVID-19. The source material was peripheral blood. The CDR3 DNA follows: TGTGCCAGCAGCCGGGACAGGGTATCGTATGGCTACACCTTC. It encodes CASSRDRVSYGYTF.